This T cell receptor beta chain comes out of a study of cytomegalovirus exposure and HLA in healthy donors. About the study: There were 117 million unique TCR beta sequences, drawn from 150 million to 200 million T cells, in an earlier analysis. Study-level points and caveats: The authors listed around 150 TCR beta chains as cytomegalovirus-associated. In a later analysis, V- and J-gene trimming of beta chains associated with a DCLRE1C missense variant, replicated independently. Association with HLA alleles at 0.05 false discovery rate was found for 17,000 or so TCR beta sequences in a later analysis.

PCR was performed using 60 Vbeta and 13 Jbeta primers. The protocol was immunoSEQ multiplex PCR, while the TCRdb copy is restricted to in-frame clones and leaves out a portion. The repertoire holds some 150,000 clones, over 75% seen once, with 2% to 2.5% in the top ten. Turning to this clone: Its antigen is undetermined.

V was cut by 0 bases and J by 0 bases, with 6 bases left in between. Per germline, CDR1 SGHRS and CDR2 YFSETQ. This CDR3 contains 14 residues. The clonotype originates from a man aged 45-65 years in good health and CMV-seronegative. Sequencing used PBMCs. This sequence joins TRBV5-1 and TRBJ2-5; D is unresolved. CDR3: CASSLGANQETQYF. CDR3 DNA: TGCGCCAGCAGCTTGGGGGCTAACCAAGAGACCCAGTACTTC.